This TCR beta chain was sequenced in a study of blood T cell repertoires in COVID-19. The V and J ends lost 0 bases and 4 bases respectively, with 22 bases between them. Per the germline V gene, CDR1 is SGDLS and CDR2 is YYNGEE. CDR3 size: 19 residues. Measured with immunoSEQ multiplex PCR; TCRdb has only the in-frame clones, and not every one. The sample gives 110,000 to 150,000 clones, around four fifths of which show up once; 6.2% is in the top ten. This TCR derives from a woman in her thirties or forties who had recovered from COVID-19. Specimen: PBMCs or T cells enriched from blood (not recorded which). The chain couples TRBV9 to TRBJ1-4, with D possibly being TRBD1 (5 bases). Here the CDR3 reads CASSVATDQGGVNNEKLFF. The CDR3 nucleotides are TGTGCCAGCAGCGTAGCAACGGATCAGGGAGGGGTAAATAATGAAAAACTGTTTTTT. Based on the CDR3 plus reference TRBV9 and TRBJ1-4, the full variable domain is DSGVTQTPKHLITATGQRVTLRCSPRSGDLSVYWYQQSLDQGLQFLIQYYNGEERAKGNILERFSAQQFPDLHSELNLSSLELGDSALYFCASSVATDQGGVNNEKLFFGSGTQLSVL.